Each of the 21 T cell receptor beta chains below was sequenced from the same sample in a study of PD-L1 blockade in urothelial cancer. Repertoires were generated with immunoSEQ multiplex PCR, while TCRdb's copy carries only in-frame clones and drops some. Of under 40,000 clones in the sample, 90% were seen once. The material sequenced was PBMCs, taken around atezolizumab (anti-PD-L1) treatment. Receptors originate from a man aged 65 to 85 with urothelial cancer.

This chain uses TRBV5-6 with TRBJ1-4; 7 bases map to TRBD1. V shed 0 bases and J 3 bases; nucleotides not matched to a gene: 5. In germline, CDR1 is SGHDT, CDR2 YYEEEE. The CDR3 is 16 amino acids. The DNA of the CDR3 is TGTGCCAGCAGCTTGGGACCGACAGGGCCTAATGAAAAACTGTTTTTT. It yields the protein CASSLGPTGPNEKLFF.

This sequence joins TRBV9 and TRBJ2-1, with 11 nucleotides matching TRBD2. The length of the CDR3 is 17 residues. Unmatched junction bases numbered 13, after V lost 5 bases and J lost 6 bases. Germline V gene data show CDR1 as SGDLS and CDR2 as YYNGEE. DNA for the CDR3: TGTGCCAGCAGTCCTAGGGCACTAGCGGGAGTAATCAATGAGCAGTTCTTC. Translating it yields CASSPRALAGVINEQFF.

This chain uses TRBV10-2 with TRBJ2-3; 12 positions agree with TRBD1. V gave up 6 bases and J gave up 2 bases; unmatched junction bases: 6. There are 16 residues in the CDR3. CDR1 is WSHSY, CDR2 SAAADI, per germline. DNA of the CDR3: TGCGCCAGCAGAAGACCGGGACAGGGGGCCACAGATACGCAGTATTTT. This encodes CASRRPGQGATDTQYF.

The chain carries TRBV19 and TRBJ2-3, with TRBD2 matching 9 bases. Looked up from germline, CDR1 is LNHDA and CDR2 is SQIVND (reference sequence). With 6 bases clipped from V and 5 bases from J, the junction kept 9 bases outside the gene matches. This CDR3 region has 15 residues. The CDR3 DNA sequence: TGTGCCAGTAGAAGTACAGCGGGAGGAAGAGATACGCAGTATTTT. This gives the protein CASRSTAGGRDTQYF.

The gene calls are TRBV18 and TRBJ2-5; D may be TRBD1 (6 bases). The V and J ends lost 2 bases and 5 bases respectively, with 18 bases between them. Germline CDR1 KGHSH, CDR2 LQKENI. CDR3 length equals 16 residues. The CDR3 is CASSPGTGQRGETQYF. CDR3 DNA: TGTGCCAGCTCACCAGGTACAGGGCAACGCGGGGAGACCCAGTACTTC.

V gene TRBV9 combines with J gene TRBJ2-1; TRBD2 aligns across 10 bases. This CDR3 is 17 amino acids long. CDR1 and CDR2 (germline): SGDLS, YYNGEE. The junction had 14 bases not matched to a gene; V was cut back by 5 bases and J by 6 bases. The CDR3 protein is CASSPTQREGRFNEQFF. CDR3 sequence (DNA): TGTGCCAGCAGTCCCACTCAGCGGGAGGGCCGTTTCAATGAGCAGTTCTTC.

This clone turned up a few times. The rearrangement joins TRBV7-6 to TRBJ2-2, with 9 bases aligning to TRBD2. Germline CDR1 reads SGHVS; CDR2 reads FNYEAQ. The CDR3 is 16 residues long. The J segment lost 4 bases and the V segment lost 5 bases, leaving 8 bases of the junction unmatched. The CDR3 nucleotides read TGTGCCAGCAGCCCATCTAGCGGGGTCCTCACCGGGGAGCTGTTTTTT. Its protein product is CASSPSSGVLTGELFF.

The genes are TRBV7-6 and TRBJ2-1, with 11 bases matching TRBD2. V trimming: 0 bases; J trimming: 7 bases; junction bases outside the gene matches: 5. The CDR3 runs to 16 residues. Germline V gene data show CDR1 as SGHVS and CDR2 as FNYEAQ. CDR3 DNA sequence: TGTGCCAGCAGCTTAGCGGGACTAGCGGCTTCAAATGAGCAGTTCTTC. This gives the protein CASSLAGLAASNEQFF.

CDR3 sequence (DNA): TGTGCCAGCAGTTTATCTGGGGGGGACGGTCCCTACGAGCAGTACTTC. This gives the protein CASSLSGGDGPYEQYF. The chain employs TRBV27 and TRBJ2-7; 7 bases are a match to TRBD2. Germline V CDR1 and CDR2: MNHEY, SMNVEV (reference sequence). This CDR3 comprises 16 residues. After removal of 0 bases from V and 2 bases from J, the junction contained 7 bases not matched to a gene.

This sequence joins TRBV10-2 and TRBJ2-1; 10 nucleotides match TRBD2. Germline CDR1 and CDR2: WSHSY and SAAADI. CDR3 size: 12 residues. V was clipped by 8 bases and J by 9 bases; unmatched bases: 4. In DNA, the CDR3 is TGCGCCAGCGAAGCGGGAGGGGGTGAGCAGTTCTTC. Its protein is CASEAGGGEQFF.

The chain links TRBV19 to TRBJ2-3; maybe TRBD1 (5 bases). V gave up 1 base and J gave up 0 bases, with 11 bases separating them. The germline gives CDR1 LNHDA, CDR2 SQIVND (reference sequence). The CDR3 runs 16 residues. CDR3 coding DNA: TGTGCCAGTAGTATAGGTAGGGGCCCTAGCACAGATACGCAGTATTTT. It encodes CASSIGRGPSTDTQYF. The full variable domain, in which reference TRBV19 and TRBJ2-3 provide the parts outside the CDR3, is DGGITQSPKYLFRKEGQNVTLSCEQNLNHDAMYWYRQDPGQGLRLIYYSQIVNDFQKGDIAEGYSVSREKKESFPLTVTSAQKNPTAFYLCASSIGRGPSTDTQYFGPGTRLTVL.

The chain is built from TRBV4-2 and TRBJ2-7; 8 bases agree with TRBD1. Losses at the gene ends were 1 base for V and 6 bases for J; bases not matched to a gene: 5. This CDR3 is built from 14 residues. Germline-derived CDR1 and CDR2 are LGHNA and YNFKEQ. The CDR3 here is CASSQAGQGSEQYF. In DNA, the CDR3 is TGTGCCAGCAGCCAAGCTGGACAGGGAAGCGAGCAGTACTTC.

The J gene is TRBJ1-4, the V gene TRBV15, with 7 bases fitting TRBD1. The CDR3 sequence is 16 residues long. Per the germline V gene, CDR1 is LNHNV and CDR2 is YYDKDF (reference sequence). The V segment lost 0 bases and the J segment 6 bases; nucleotides outside the gene matches: 7. The CDR3 here is CATSRDLTGRYEKLFF. DNA for the CDR3: TGTGCCACCAGCAGAGATTTGACAGGGAGATATGAAAAACTGTTTTTT.

The V gene is TRBV4-2, the J gene TRBJ1-5, with D perhaps matching TRBD1 (5 bases). V was clipped by 4 bases and J by 4 bases, with 14 bases between them. The germline gives CDR1 LGHNA, CDR2 YNFKEQ. This CDR3 region has 15 residues. In DNA form, the CDR3 reads TGTGCCAGCAGCCTTCTCGGGGGTAGAAATCAGCCCCAGCATTTT. Its protein product is CASSLLGGRNQPQHF.

The chain uses TRBV2 and TRBJ2-3; D unresolved. The CDR3 runs 11 residues. Trimming took 8 bases from V and 6 from J, leaving 9 bases between them. Germline loops: CDR1 SNHLY, CDR2 FYNNEI. CDR3 in DNA: TGTGCCAGCGGTCGTGAGGATACGCAGTATTTT. Its translation: CASGREDTQYF. The full variable domain, rest sourced from reference TRBV2 and TRBJ2-3, is EPEVTQTPSHQVTQMGQEVILRCVPISNHLYFYWYRQILGQKVEFLVSFYNNEISEKSEIFDDQFSVERPDGSNFTLKIRSTKLEDSAMYFCASGREDTQYFGPGTRLTVL.

The V call is TRBV7-9, the J call TRBJ1-5; no clear D. From germline, CDR1 is SEHNR and CDR2 FQNEAQ (reference sequence). V lost 5 bases, J lost 0 bases, and 2 bases lay in between. CDR3 length: 12 residues. CDR3 sequence reads: CASSHSNQPQHF. The CDR3 DNA reads as TGTGCCAGCAGCCATAGCAATCAGCCCCAGCATTTT. Using reference TRBV7-9 and TRBJ1-5 for the parts outside the CDR3, the full variable domain is DTGVSQNPRHKITKRGQNVTFRCDPISEHNRLYWYRQTLGQGPEFLTYFQNEAQLEKSRLLSDRFSAERPKGSFSTLEIQRTEQGDSAMYLCASSHSNQPQHFGDGTRLSIL.

The CDR3 region is CASSPTGRNTGELFF. In DNA form, the CDR3 reads TGTGCCAGTAGTCCGACAGGGCGGAACACCGGGGAGCTGTTTTTT. This sequence joins TRBV19 and TRBJ2-2; TRBD1 matches at 7 bases. The germline gives CDR1 LNHDA, CDR2 SQIVND (reference sequence). The ends lost 5 bases at V and 1 base at J; junction bases unmatched: 4. The CDR3 is made up of 15 amino acids.

The genes are TRBV5-4 and TRBJ2-1, with TRBD2 matching over 7 bases. The CDR3 contains 16 residues. Germline V gene sequence: CDR1 SGHNT, CDR2 YYREEE (reference sequence). The V gene end was trimmed by 2 bases and the J gene end by 3 bases; junction bases not matched to a gene: 8. CDR3 amino acids: CASSFLAGGGYNEQFF. DNA for the CDR3: TGTGCCAGCAGCTTCTTAGCGGGCGGAGGCTACAATGAGCAGTTCTTC.

The V gene is TRBV5-4, the J gene TRBJ2-2; tentative D call: TRBD2 (6 bases). Germline-derived CDR1 and CDR2 are SGHNT and YYREEE (reference sequence). The V end was cut by 0 bases, the J end by 2 bases, with 11 bases between. The length of the CDR3 is 16 residues. CDR3 region: CASSLGSGRNTGELFF. The CDR3 region has the DNA TGTGCCAGCAGCTTGGGATCCGGGAGAAACACCGGGGAGCTGTTTTTT.

The rearrangement joins TRBV5-1 to TRBJ2-1, with D uncertain. V lost 0 bases, J lost 6 bases, and 7 bases lay in between. Germline V gene data show CDR1 as SGHRS and CDR2 as YFSETQ. CDR3 length equals 13 residues. CDR3 residues: CASSLDLLNEQFF. DNA of the CDR3: TGCGCCAGCAGCTTGGACTTGCTCAATGAGCAGTTCTTC. Drawing the rest from reference TRBV5-1 and TRBJ2-1, the complete variable domain is KAGVTQTPRYLIKTRGQQVTLSCSPISGHRSVSWYQQTPGQGLQFLFEYFSETQRNKGNFPGRFSGRQFSNSRSEMNVSTLELGDSALYLCASSLDLLNEQFFGPGTRLTVL.

V usage is TRBV27 and J usage is TRBJ2-5, with D possibly matching TRBD1 (6 bases). The V and J ends lost 4 bases and 5 bases respectively, with 11 bases between them. Germline loops: CDR1 MNHEY, CDR2 SMNVEV (reference sequence). CDR3 length equals 13 residues. CDR3 loop: CASSYARGETQYF. DNA of the CDR3: TGTGCCAGCAGTTACGCGAGGGGGGAGACCCAGTACTTC.